This T cell receptor beta chain was sequenced in a study of cytomegalovirus exposure and HLA in healthy donors. The study, taken as a whole, reports: Most of the CMV-associated TCR beta chains (in a later analysis) appeared to be HLA-restricted.

Germline V gene data show CDR1 as MNHNS and CDR2 as SASEGT. There are 13 residues in the CDR3. With 6 bases removed from V and 7 bases from J, the gap between germline ends came to 13 bases. Primers: 60 Vbeta forward and 13 Jbeta reverse. Using immunoSEQ multiplex PCR, the repertoire was profiled, and TCRdb retains in-frame clones only, with some absent. The table lists approximately 130,000 clones, around 73% of them singletons. Turning to this clone: What it recognizes is unknown.

The sample taken for sequencing was PBMCs. The sequence derives from a man aged 50 to 60 in good health and CMV-seronegative. The genes are TRBV6-1 and TRBJ2-1, with a tentative D call TRBD1 (5 bases). CDR3 nucleotide sequence: TGTGCCAGCAGGGACACCCAGCTAAATGAGCAGTTCTTC. It is translated as CASRDTQLNEQFF.